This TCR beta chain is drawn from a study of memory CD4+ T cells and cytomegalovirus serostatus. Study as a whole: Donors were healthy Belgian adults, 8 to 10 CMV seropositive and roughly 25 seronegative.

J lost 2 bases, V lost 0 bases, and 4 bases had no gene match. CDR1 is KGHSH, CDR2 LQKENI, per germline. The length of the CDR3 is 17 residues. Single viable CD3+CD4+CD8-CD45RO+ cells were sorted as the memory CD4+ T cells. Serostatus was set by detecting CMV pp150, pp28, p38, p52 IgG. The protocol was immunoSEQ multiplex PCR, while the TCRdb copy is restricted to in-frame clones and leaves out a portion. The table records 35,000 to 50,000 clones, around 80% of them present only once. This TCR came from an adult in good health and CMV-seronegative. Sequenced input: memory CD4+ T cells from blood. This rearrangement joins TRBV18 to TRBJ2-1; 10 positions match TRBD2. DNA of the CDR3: TGTGCCAGCTCACCACCGGTAGCGGGGGGCCCCTACAATGAGCAGTTCTTC. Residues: CASSPPVAGGPYNEQFF.